Listed below are T cell receptor beta chains from one sample, sequenced in a study of blood T cell repertoires in COVID-19. The data were produced by immunoSEQ multiplex PCR, yet TCRdb's version contains in-frame clones alone and is incomplete. The data show just over 250,000 clones, approximately 89% seen once. Sequenced material: peripheral blood. The receptors stem from a man aged 40-55 years who had recovered from COVID-19. Each CDR3 is given with its conserved first and last residue. The D gene is left open where the match is weak. For some rows the clone size is stated as once, few or many, or as a class when expanded; others skip it.

D | J | V | size | DNA | CDR3
. | TRBJ2-3 | TRBV7-8 | . | TGTGCCAGCAGCCCCGGGGAGGTCGCAGATACGCAGTATTTT | CASSPGEVADTQYF
. | TRBJ2-2 | TRBV27 | once | TGTGCCAGCAGTTTAAATATGAACACCGGGGAGCTGTTTTTT | CASSLNMNTGELFF
. | TRBJ2-7 | TRBV6-5 | . | TGTGCCAGCATAAGGGGAAACTACGAGCAGTACTTC | CASIRGNYEQYF
. | TRBJ1-2 | TRBV18 | . | TGTGCCAGCTCTATTGGAGGCGGCGCCTATGGCTACACCTTC | CASSIGGGAYGYTF
. | TRBJ1-2 | TRBV21-1 | . | TGTGCCCCTCCCACACAGGGTTATGGCTACACCTTC | CAPPTQGYGYTF
. | TRBJ2-3 | TRBV27 | . | TGTGCCAGCAGTTGGTGGGGTAGCGGCCTAGGAGATACGCAGTATTTT | CASSWWGSGLGDTQYF
TRBD1 | TRBJ1-2 | TRBV4-3 | . | TGCGCCAGCAGCCAAGTAATAGGGACAGCGAATGGCTACACCTTC | CASSQVIGTANGYTF
TRBD2 | TRBJ2-1 | TRBV4-3 | . | TGCGCCAGCAGCCAAGAGGGACTAGCTAGTGGTGAGCAGTTCTTC | CASSQEGLASGEQFF
. | TRBJ2-3 | TRBV7-7 | . | TGTGCCAGCAGCTTATCGGCAGGGCCTCGGTCAGATACGCAGTATTTT | CASSLSAGPRSDTQYF
TRBD2 | TRBJ2-1 | TRBV14 | . | TGTGCCAGCAGCTACTCTAGCGGGAAGGTGAGGAATGAGCAGTTCTTC | CASSYSSGKVRNEQFF
. | TRBJ1-1 | TRBV5-8 | . | TGTGCCAGCTCCCTTGGGGGGGCGCGAACTGAAGCTTTCTTT | CASSLGGARTEAFF
TRBD2 | TRBJ2-2 | TRBV6-2/TRBV6-3 | . | TGTGCCAGCAGCCAGCCCAGCGGGGGGACCACCGGGGAGCTGTTTTTT | CASSQPSGGTTGELFF
TRBD2 | TRBJ2-2 | TRBV27 | . | TGTGCCAGCAGTACCCGACTAGCCGATACCGGGGAGCTGTTTTTT | CASSTRLADTGELFF
. | TRBJ2-1 | TRBV20-1 | . | TGCAGTGCTAGTCTTGGCGGCAATGAGCAGTTCTTC | CSASLGGNEQFF
TRBD1 | TRBJ2-6 | TRBV27 | . | TGTGCCAGCAGTTTTTGCTGGGACAGTGATCAACCTAAATACTCTGGGGCCAACGTCCTGACTTTC | CASSFCWDSDQPKYSGANVLTF
TRBD2 | TRBJ2-2 | TRBV7-7 | . | TGTGCCAGCAGCTCTAGCGGGGGATCCTACACCGGGGAGCTGTTTTTT | CASSSSGGSYTGELFF
. | TRBJ1-1 | TRBV24-1 | . | TGTGCCACCAGTGATCCTACTCGTCCGACTGAAGCTTTCTTT | CATSDPTRPTEAFF
. | TRBJ2-3 | TRBV6-2/TRBV6-3 | . | TGTGCCAGCAGTTTCCGCGGACTCAGCACAGATACGCAGTATTTT | CASSFRGLSTDTQYF
. | TRBJ2-1 | TRBV4-1 | . | TGCGCCAGCAGCCAAGAGGGGGGGCCGATTTCTTGGTACAATGAGCAGTTCTTC | CASSQEGGPISWYNEQFF
TRBD1 | TRBJ2-2 | TRBV19 | . | TGTGCCAGTAGCGCACAGGGGGCAGCCGGGGAGCTGTTTTTT | CASSAQGAAGELFF
. | TRBJ1-2 | TRBV5-8 | . | TGTGCCAGCAGGCCGCGACTTGTCAATGGCTACACCTTC | CASRPRLVNGYTF
. | TRBJ1-4 | TRBV10-2 | few | TGCGCCAGCAGAGCGGGGAGAACTAATGAAAAACTGTTTTTT | CASRAGRTNEKLFF
TRBD1 | TRBJ1-2 | TRBV27 | . | TGTGCCAGCAGTCGTCGACAGGGGGGAGACTATGGCTACACCTTC | CASSRRQGGDYGYTF
. | TRBJ1-5 | TRBV7-2 | . | TGTGCCAGCAGCGTACAGGGTAATCAGCCCCAGCATTTT | CASSVQGNQPQHF
TRBD2 | TRBJ2-1 | TRBV4-3 | once | TGCGCCAGCAGCCAAGGGTCGAGACTAGCGGTCTTGGATGAGCAGTTCTTC | CASSQGSRLAVLDEQFF
. | TRBJ1-1 | TRBV6-2/TRBV6-3 | . | TGTGCCAGCAGTTACACTCAGGGCGCAGGGAACACTGAAGCTTTCTTT | CASSYTQGAGNTEAFF
TRBD2 | TRBJ2-3 | TRBV6-2/TRBV6-3 | . | TGTGCCAGCAGTTACGGACTAGCGGGCAGGACTAGCACAGATACGCAGTATTTT | CASSYGLAGRTSTDTQYF
. | TRBJ1-1 | TRBV3-1/TRBV3-2 | . | TGTGCCAGCAGCCAAGCGTCCGTCGGCACTGAAGCTTTCTTT | CASSQASVGTEAFF
. | TRBJ1-2 | TRBV5-8 | . | TGTGCCAGCAGCGACGCGTGGAGGCCCCATGGCTACACCTTC | CASSDAWRPHGYTF
TRBD2 | TRBJ2-5 | TRBV18 | . | TGTGCCAGCTCACCATACCGGGGACTAAAAGAGACCCAGTACTTC | CASSPYRGLKETQYF
TRBD2 | TRBJ2-3 | TRBV30 | . | TGTGCCTGGTCCCCTACCCTCGCGGGGGGGAGATATTTT | CAWSPTLAGGRYF
TRBD1 | TRBJ1-2 | TRBV5-6 | . | TGTGCCAGCAGCCCTGACAGGGACTATGGCTACACCTTC | CASSPDRDYGYTF
. | TRBJ2-3 | TRBV29-1 | . | TGCAGCGTTGTGAGAACGGATACGCAGTATTTT | CSVVRTDTQYF
TRBD2 | TRBJ2-5 | TRBV7-7 | . | TGTGCCAGCAGCTCGGGACTAGCGGGTGGGATCCAAGAGACCCAGTACTTC | CASSSGLAGGIQETQYF
. | TRBJ2-1 | TRBV5-4 | few | TGTGCCAGCAGCCCCAGTGGCAATGAGCAGTTCTTC | CASSPSGNEQFF
. | TRBJ1-1 | TRBV7-9 | . | TGTGCCAGCAGCTTAGACCCGCCGCCAGGGGCTTTCTTT | CASSLDPPPGAFF
TRBD2 | TRBJ2-7 | TRBV5-6 | once | TGTGCCAGCAGCCCCGGGACTAGAGGGTTCGAGCAGTACTTC | CASSPGTRGFEQYF
. | TRBJ1-2 | TRBV7-9 | . | TGTGCCAGCAGCACGGAGGGCTATGGCTACACCTTC | CASSTEGYGYTF
TRBD1 | TRBJ2-3 | TRBV2 | . | TGTGCCAGCAGTATGACCGGGACAGGGTCAGATACGCAGTATTTT | CASSMTGTGSDTQYF
TRBD2 | TRBJ2-1 | TRBV9 | . | TGTGCCAGCAGCATCGGGACTAGCGGAAACAATGAGCAGTTCTTC | CASSIGTSGNNEQFF
TRBD1 | TRBJ2-4 | TRBV9 | . | TGTGCCAGCAGCGTAGCAGGGGGCGCGCAAAACATTCAGTACTTC | CASSVAGGAQNIQYF
. | TRBJ2-7 | TRBV14 | . | TGTGCCAGCAGCCACTCAGGGTTAGGAGTGGAGCAGTACTTC | CASSHSGLGVEQYF
. | TRBJ1-1 | TRBV3-1/TRBV3-2 | . | TGTGCCAGCAGCCATTCCGGGGGGGCTGTTGAAGCTTTCTTT | CASSHSGGAVEAFF
. | TRBJ1-5 | TRBV7-2 | . | TGTGCCAGCAGCTCATTTTTTAGCAATCAGCCCCAGCATTTT | CASSSFFSNQPQHF
TRBD2 | TRBJ2-1 | TRBV6-5 | . | TGTGCCAGCATCGGGCGGGGGGGCTACAATGAGCAGTTCTTC | CASIGRGGYNEQFF
. | TRBJ1-3 | TRBV19 | . | TGTGCCAGTAGTTTTCGAGACAGCTCTGGAAACACCATATATTTT | CASSFRDSSGNTIYF
. | TRBJ1-5 | TRBV19 | . | TGTGCCAGTAATATGGGCCAGACCCATAGCAATCAGCCCCAGCATTTT | CASNMGQTHSNQPQHF
TRBD2 | TRBJ2-5 | TRBV5-1 | few | TGCGCCAGCAGCTTGGTTGGGACTAGAGAAGAGACCCAGTACTTC | CASSLVGTREETQYF
. | TRBJ2-5 | TRBV13 | . | TGTGCCAGCAGCTTAACAACTAGGGAGACCCAGTACTTC | CASSLTTRETQYF
. | TRBJ2-2 | TRBV4-1 | . | TGCGCCAGCAGCCAAGATGCGGAGGGCCACACCGGGGAGCTGTTTTTT | CASSQDAEGHTGELFF
TRBD2 | TRBJ2-5 | TRBV4-1 | . | TGCGCCAGCAAACCTAGCGGCACGCAAGAGACCCAGTACTTC | CASKPSGTQETQYF
. | TRBJ1-1 | TRBV12-5 | . | TGTGCTAGTGGTTTGGACCCCATAACAATACGGAACACTGAAGCTTTCTTT | CASGLDPITIRNTEAFF
TRBD1 | TRBJ2-3 | TRBV19 | . | TGTGCCAGTAGCACAGGACAGGGCTTCAGTGCTACGCAGTATTTT | CASSTGQGFSATQYF